The T cell receptor (beta chain) under discussion was sequenced for a study of T-cell reconstitution after alpha-beta-depleted transplantation in children. General study results and limits: For some patients, TCRbeta diversity was high at day 60 because of recipient T cells and thymic progenitors that survived. The study reportedly traced alpha-beta T cells about two months after transplant to several hundred expanded graft clones. Fresh T-cell production supplied most of the T-cell counts and diversity seen one year after transplant.

This sample's TCRbeta library carried unique molecular identifier barcodes. TCRdb itself ran the PCR reads through MiXCR, one entry per CDR3 protein. The sample lists under 250,000 distinct CDR3 sequences; roughly a quarter were seen once. Germline V CDR1 and CDR2: SEHNR, FQNEAQ (reference sequence). This CDR3 is 17 amino acids long. Trimming took 4 bases from V and 0 from J; bases not matched to a gene: 9. This clonotype has a handful of counts. Its antigen is still unknown. Source: PBMCs, mostly from graft donor cells, taken 360 days after TCRalphabeta/CD19-depleted stem cell transplant. The TCR comes from a female patient aged 2-9 years who had a stem cell transplant for congenital amegakaryocytic thrombocytopenia, so the T cells may come from the graft donor. The chain has TRBV7-9 and TRBJ1-5; TRBD1 aligns across 7 bases. The CDR3 region has the DNA TGTGCCAGCAGCTCCTTGACGGGACAGTATAGCAATCAGCCCCAGCATTTT. Its translation is CASSSLTGQYSNQPQHF.